This T cell receptor (beta chain) was recorded in a study of T cell repertoires in cytomegalovirus infection. Turning to this clonotype: Its antigen is unidentified.

MiXCR was run by TCRdb on the reads, yielding one entry per CDR3 protein. The repertoire holds about 58,000 distinct CDR3 sequences, with 15% to 25% as singletons. Germline assignment: CDR1 SGHTA and CDR2 FQGNSA. CDR3 length: 13 amino acids. The V gene lost 5 bases and the J gene lost 2 bases, with 9 bases spanning the gap. This TCR was recovered from a human donor in good health (CMV status not recorded). Some clones in this sample may be carry-over from other donors' samples. V is TRBV7-2 and J is TRBJ2-5; no clear D gene. The specimen was CD8+ T cells from cultured PBMCs, collected from culture after CMV antigen stimulation. CDR3 in amino acids: CASSPLGQETQYF. The CDR3, as DNA: TGTGCCAGCAGCCCCCTGGGGCAAGAGACCCAGTACTTC.